Sequencing of this T cell receptor (beta chain) was carried out in a study of shared clonotypes between healthy human individuals. Profiling relied on immunoSEQ multiplex PCR, and the TCRdb table lists in-frame clones only, not all of them. The table includes around 1.6 million clones, 98% detected once. This CDR3 has 17 amino acids. Trimming removed 4 bases from V and 3 bases from J; junction bases left unmatched: 14. Germline values: CDR1 MDHEN, CDR2 SYDVKM. A remark on this clone: The antigen is unknown.

General observations from the study: A reduction in generation probabilities was seen for non-shared clonotypes relative to those shared by all four donors.

The V gene is TRBV28, the J gene TRBJ2-7; 8 positions match TRBD2. The clonotype comes from a man under 40 in good health. The material sequenced was naive CD4+ T cells sorted from blood. Stated subset: CD45RA+ positively selected. CDR3 amino acids: CASSSPGGAGVLYEQYF. The CDR3 nucleotides read TGTGCCAGCAGTTCCCCCGGGGGAGCGGGAGTACTCTACGAGCAGTACTTC.